The 9 T cell receptor beta chains in this list originate from one sample, sequenced in a study of response to subunit inactivated influenza vaccine. In TCRdb, the RT-PCR reads were re-called with MiXCR into one record per CDR3 protein. The sample holds 500,000 or so distinct CDR3 sequences, approximately 15% seen once. The sequencing used CD4+ T cells sorted from PBMCs, collected about 23 months after vaccination. The source of these receptors is a man aged 50 to 69 who received an inactivated influenza vaccine.

The chain has TRBV10-3 and TRBJ1-5; D perhaps matches TRBD1 (5 bases). This CDR3 is 14 amino acids long. V lost 4 bases, J lost 7 bases, and 14 bases lay in between. Germline CDR1 reads ENHRY; CDR2 reads SYGVKD. The CDR3 sequence: CAISGGAREQPQHF. CDR3 coding DNA: TGTGCCATCAGTGGTGGGGCACGTGAGCAGCCCCAGCATTTT.

This chain connects TRBV27 to TRBJ2-6, with D possibly TRBD1 on 5 matching bases. Trimming took off 3 bases at V and 0 bases at J, with 12 bases between the two ends. This CDR3 region has 17 residues. Per germline, CDR1 MNHEY and CDR2 SMNVEV (reference sequence). The DNA of the CDR3 is TGTGCCAGCAGTTTGTGGGCAGGGAACTCTGGGGCCAACGTCCTGACTTTC. Amino acids: CASSLWAGNSGANVLTF.

This chain connects TRBV15 to TRBJ2-7; weak D call: TRBD1 (5 bases). CDR1 and CDR2 from the germline V gene are LNHNV and YYDKDF (reference sequence). Trimming cost V 1 base and J 2 bases, with 9 bases left between them. The CDR3 is 14 residues long. The CDR3 protein is CATSRGTFAYEQYF. CDR3 DNA: TGTGCCACCAGCAGAGGGACATTTGCCTACGAGCAGTACTTC.

This clonotype was counted a few times. The gene calls are TRBV5-1 and TRBJ1-1; no clear D gene. Trimming stripped 4 bases from V and 3 bases from J, with 19 bases between. The CDR3 is made up of 16 amino acids. Per germline, CDR1 SGHRS and CDR2 YFSETQ. CDR3 sequence reads: CASSPKGGKIDTEAFF. The CDR3, as DNA: TGCGCCAGCAGCCCTAAGGGTGGTAAAATCGACACTGAAGCTTTCTTT. Filled out from reference TRBV5-1 and TRBJ1-1, the complete variable domain reads KAGVTQTPRYLIKTRGQQVTLSCSPISGHRSVSWYQQTPGQGLQFLFEYFSETQRNKGNFPGRFSGRQFSNSRSEMNVSTLELGDSALYLCASSPKGGKIDTEAFFGQGTRLTVV.

The CDR3 DNA reads TGTGCCAGCAGCTTGGGACAGATGGAGACCCAGTACTTC. Protein sequence: CASSLGQMETQYF. The chain employs TRBV13 and TRBJ2-5; 7 bases agree with TRBD1. Trimming removed 3 bases from V and 5 bases from J; junction bases left unmatched: 3. The length of the CDR3 is 13 residues. The germline CDR1 and CDR2 sequences are PRHDT and FYEKMQ (reference sequence).

This clonotype was seen a handful of times. Written as DNA, the CDR3 is TGTGCCAGCAGCTTGGTAGTGGGACTAGCGGGAGTTGATTCGGGAAATGAGCAGTTCTTC. It codes for CASSLVVGLAGVDSGNEQFF. The chain is built from TRBV7-8 and TRBJ2-1, with TRBD2 matching 14 bases. After removal of 3 bases from V and 7 bases from J, the junction contained 17 bases not matched to a gene. The CDR3 is made up of 20 amino acids. Germline assignment: CDR1 SGHVS and CDR2 FQNEAQ.

The gene calls are TRBV10-3 and TRBJ2-1; 8 bases line up with TRBD1. The CDR3 runs 13 residues. CDR1 and CDR2 (germline): ENHRY, SYGVKD. V lost 4 bases and J lost 7; bases outside the gene matches: 3. The CDR3 DNA sequence: TGTGCCATCAGTGGACAGGGGAGGAATGAGCAGTTCTTC. Translation: CAISGQGRNEQFF.

V gene TRBV9 combines with J gene TRBJ1-2; D is perhaps TRBD1 (6 bases). Per the germline V gene, CDR1 is SGDLS and CDR2 is YYNGEE. V lost 0 bases to trimming and J lost 0 bases, with 12 bases between them. The CDR3 covers 16 residues. CDR3 nucleotide sequence: TGTGCCAGCAGCGTAGGTACAGGGCGAGCTAACTATGGCTACACCTTC. This sequence encodes CASSVGTGRANYGYTF.

V is TRBV11-3 and J is TRBJ1-5; D unclear. The germline CDR1 and CDR2 sequences are SGHNT and YENEEA. The CDR3 contains 17 residues. Trimming cost V 1 base and J 1 base, with 14 bases left between them. The CDR3 is CASSLGEGPMSNQPQHF. CDR3 sequence (DNA): TGTGCCAGCAGCTTAGGTGAAGGCCCTATGAGCAATCAGCCCCAGCATTTT.